The source of this TCR beta chain is a study of blood T cell repertoires in COVID-19. About the research overall: PBMCs, B-cell-depleted T cells, or T cells provided the cDNA or gDNA that made up the material.

V was clipped by 3 bases and J by 7 bases, with 15 bases between them. The CDR3 has 15 amino acids. Germline loops: CDR1 LGHNA, CDR2 YSLEER. In the original processing: Amplified reference gene primers provided the basis for estimating nucleated cell counts. Method: immunoSEQ multiplex PCR; TCRdb's copy keeps in-frame clones and lacks some. V, J and clone size reflect that table, while D and trimming were determined from the DNA. The table lists about 230,000 clones, around 84% of them singletons. This receptor was taken from a woman in her 40s who had recovered from COVID-19. The chain couples TRBV4-3 to TRBJ1-4; possible D gene TRBD1, 6 bases. Sequencing was done on a sample of peripheral blood. For the CDR3, the DNA is TGCGCCAGCAGCCAGGAGGACAGTCACCCTGAAAAACTGTTTTTT. As protein: CASSQEDSHPEKLFF.